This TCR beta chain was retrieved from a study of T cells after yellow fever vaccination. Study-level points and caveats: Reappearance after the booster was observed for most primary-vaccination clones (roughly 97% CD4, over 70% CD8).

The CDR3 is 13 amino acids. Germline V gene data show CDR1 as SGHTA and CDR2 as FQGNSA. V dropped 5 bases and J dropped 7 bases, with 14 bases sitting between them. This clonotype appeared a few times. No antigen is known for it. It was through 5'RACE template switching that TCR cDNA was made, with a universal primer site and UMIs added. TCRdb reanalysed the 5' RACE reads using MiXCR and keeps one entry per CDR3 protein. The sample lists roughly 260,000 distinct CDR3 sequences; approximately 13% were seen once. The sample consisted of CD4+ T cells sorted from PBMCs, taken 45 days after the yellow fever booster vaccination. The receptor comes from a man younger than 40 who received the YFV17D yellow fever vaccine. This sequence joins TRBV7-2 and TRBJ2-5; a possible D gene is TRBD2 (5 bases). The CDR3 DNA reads TGTGCCAGCAGCGACACGGGATTCGGGACCCAGTACTTC. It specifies CASSDTGFGTQYF.